This entry lists 11 T cell receptor beta chains sequenced from one sample in a study of blood T cell repertoires in COVID-19. Generated by immunoSEQ multiplex PCR, the TCRdb table keeps only in-frame clones and is missing some. The sample lists 75,000 to 80,000 clones, around 88% seen once, with 18% in the top ten. The specimen was peripheral blood. Every receptor here comes from a human donor in a cohort sampled during active COVID-19.

J is TRBJ1-4 and V is TRBV5-8; 9 nucleotides match TRBD1. V shed 5 bases, J shed 8 bases, and the junction held 7 bases outside the gene matches. In germline, CDR1 is SGHTS, CDR2 YDEGEE. The CDR3 is 14 residues long. CDR3 residues: CASRGQGSNEKLFF. As DNA, the CDR3 is TGTGCCAGCAGGGGACAGGGATCCAACGAAAAACTGTTTTTT. The full variable domain, completed using reference TRBV5-8 and TRBJ1-4, is EAGVTQSPTHLIKTRGQQATLRCSPISGHTSVYWYQQALGLGLQFLLWYDEGEERNRGNFPPRFSGRQFPNYSSELNVNALELEDSALYLCASRGQGSNEKLFFGSGTQLSVL.

Notes on this clone: One junction end does not reproduce the germline sequence, and a read error may be involved. The V and J genes are TRBV7-7 and TRBJ2-2; D may be TRBD1 (5 bases). The CDR3 totals 15 residues. Germline-derived CDR1 and CDR2 are SSHAT and FNYEAQ (reference sequence). This chain's CDR3 is CASSLKGNHTGELFF. The CDR3 nucleotides are TGTGCTAGCAGTCTTAAGGGGAATCACACCGGGGAGCTGTTTTTT.

There are a few counts of this clone. The chain has TRBV6-1 and TRBJ2-3; D is uncertain. The V end was cut by 1 base, the J end by 1 base, with 12 bases between. CDR1 is MNHNS and CDR2 is SASEGT in the germline V gene. The CDR3 spans 16 residues. CDR3: CASSEDPSLGTDTQYF. In nucleotides, the CDR3 is TGTGCCAGCAGTGAAGATCCGAGCTTGGGCACAGATACGCAGTATTTT.

The rearrangement links TRBV2 to TRBJ2-3; 12 nucleotides match TRBD2. V was pared by 7 bases and J by 1 base, with 3 bases of the junction left unmatched. The germline V gene encodes CDR1 SNHLY and CDR2 FYNNEI. The CDR3 is 15 amino acids. The CDR3 sequence is CASTRLAGGTDTQYF. DNA for the CDR3: TGTGCCAGCACTAGACTAGCGGGAGGCACAGATACGCAGTATTTT.

The rearrangement joins TRBV9 to TRBJ2-5; D might be TRBD2 (6 bases). The CDR3 has 15 residues. V was clipped by 0 bases and J by 1 base, with 10 bases between them. Germline CDR1 SGDLS, CDR2 YYNGEE. The CDR3 nucleotides read TGTGCCAGCAGCGTAGGGGGTAGCGGCCAAGAGACCCAGTACTTC. It specifies CASSVGGSGQETQYF.

The count of this clone is one. The chain joins TRBV18 to TRBJ1-1, with 7 nucleotides matching TRBD1. Germline loops: CDR1 KGHSH, CDR2 LQKENI. With V trimmed by 5 bases and J by 7 bases, 13 bases remained unmatched. CDR3 length equals 15 residues. The CDR3 DNA is TGTGCCAGCTCAGCCCAGGGACAGCAAAGCGTTGAAGCTTTCTTT. It is translated as CASSAQGQQSVEAFF.

The chain recombines TRBV5-8 with TRBJ2-5; 7 nucleotides match TRBD1. The CDR3 loop spans 13 amino acids. After removal of 5 bases from V and 3 bases from J, the junction contained 4 bases not matched to a gene. Germline-derived CDR1 and CDR2 are SGHTS and YDEGEE. Here the CDR3 reads CASRTTGKETQYF. CDR3 DNA: TGTGCCAGCAGGACGACAGGGAAAGAGACCCAGTACTTC.

This sequence joins TRBV6-5 and TRBJ2-1; the match to TRBD1 covers 12 bases. CDR1 and CDR2 (germline): MNHEY, SVGAGI. This CDR3 region has 15 residues. V was clipped by 5 bases and J by 9 bases; unmatched bases: 8. The CDR3 loop is CASSNPGQGAPEQFF. CDR3 coding DNA: TGTGCCAGCAGTAATCCGGGACAGGGGGCTCCTGAGCAGTTCTTC.

This chain links TRBV11-2 with TRBJ2-1; weak D call: TRBD2 (5 bases). Germline CDR1 and CDR2: SGHAT and FQNNGV. The length of the CDR3 is 13 residues. V lost 2 bases to trimming and J lost 9 bases, with 11 bases between them. DNA for the CDR3: TGTGCCAGCAGCTTATTACGGACTCCTGAGCAGTTCTTC. This codes for CASSLLRTPEQFF.

The chain carries TRBV9 and TRBJ2-1; 9 nucleotides line up with TRBD2. Looked up from germline, CDR1 is SGDLS and CDR2 is YYNGEE. CDR3 size: 16 residues. V gave up 0 bases and J gave up 8 bases; unmatched junction bases: 9. The DNA for the CDR3 is TGTGCCAGCAGCGTAGATCCAGCGGGGGGTCGGGATGAGCAGTTCTTC. This sequence encodes CASSVDPAGGRDEQFF.

The CDR3 spells CSASQDYTMNTEAFF. As DNA, the CDR3 is TGCAGTGCTAGTCAGGATTACACGATGAACACTGAAGCTTTCTTT. The genes are TRBV20-1 and TRBJ1-1; D remains ambiguous. With 3 bases removed from V and 0 bases from J, the gap between germline ends came to 14 bases. The CDR3 spans 15 residues. CDR1 is DFQATT, CDR2 SNEGSKA, per germline (reference sequence).